These 18 T cell receptor beta chains were sequenced from one sample in a study of cytomegalovirus exposure and HLA in healthy donors. Clones were sequenced by immunoSEQ multiplex PCR, and TCRdb holds only the in-frame ones, with some missing. The data contain 100,000 to 150,000 clones, roughly nine tenths of them singletons. Sequenced: PBMCs. Source of these receptors: a woman between 18 and 29 years old in good health and CMV-seronegative.

J is TRBJ1-5 and V is TRBV5-8; 7 bases map to TRBD1. Germline CDR1 and CDR2: SGHTS and YDEGEE. This CDR3 is 16 amino acids long. Losses at the gene ends were 4 bases for V and 6 bases for J; bases not matched to a gene: 13. The CDR3 region is CASSPRQGFSGQPQHF. The CDR3 region has the DNA TGTGCCAGCAGCCCTAGACAGGGCTTCTCCGGTCAGCCCCAGCATTTT.

This clone was found once. The chain couples TRBV6-6 to TRBJ2-3; D gene unclear. The CDR3 is 15 residues long. The germline gives CDR1 MNHNY, CDR2 SVGAGI (reference sequence). Trimming removed 0 bases from V and 2 bases from J, with 9 bases in between. In DNA, the CDR3 is TGTGCCAGCAGTTACTCTACCGTCTACACAGATACGCAGTATTTT. Its translation is CASSYSTVYTDTQYF.

V and J are TRBV6-5 and TRBJ2-1; a possible D gene is TRBD2 (6 bases). Per germline, CDR1 MNHEY and CDR2 SVGAGI. V was clipped by 2 bases and J by 9 bases, with 14 bases between them. The CDR3 spans 14 residues. The CDR3 spells CASSYGRPRGEQFF. As DNA, the CDR3 is TGTGCCAGCAGTTACGGGCGGCCGCGGGGTGAGCAGTTCTTC.

In regard to this clone: At one boundary the junction diverges from the germline segment, which might be a read error. The chain employs TRBV6-1 and TRBJ2-1; 11 bases are a match to TRBD2. The V gene's germline CDR1 is MNHNS and CDR2 SASEGT. The CDR3 length is 15 residues. CDR3 sequence reads: CASYLAGGPYNGQFF. CDR3 in DNA: TGTGCCAGCTATCTAGCGGGGGGCCCTTACAATGGGCAGTTCTTC.

The rearrangement links TRBV7-9 to TRBJ1-5; possible D gene TRBD1, 6 bases. CDR1 is SEHNR, CDR2 FQNEAQ, per germline (reference sequence). The CDR3 length is 16 residues. The V gene lost 4 bases and the J gene lost 4 bases, with 17 bases spanning the gap. In DNA form, the CDR3 reads TGTGCCAGCAGCTCCAGGGATCTGGGGGCGAATCAGCCCCAGCATTTT. Amino acid sequence: CASSSRDLGANQPQHF.

The CDR3 region is CANSSRDRLYEQYV. Here the CDR3 DNA reads TGTGCCAACAGTTCCCGGGACAGGCTCTACGAGCAGTACGTC. The chain combines TRBV28 with TRBJ2-7; 8 nucleotides line up with TRBD1. The CDR3 has 14 amino acids. The germline gives CDR1 MDHEN, CDR2 SYDVKM.

The count of this clone is one. This sequence joins TRBV28 and TRBJ2-2; a possible D gene is TRBD1 (5 bases). The CDR3 covers 11 residues. Trimming left V 8 bases short and J 7 bases short, with 8 bases between. The germline gives CDR1 MDHEN, CDR2 SYDVKM. CDR3 DNA sequence: TGTGCCAGCGGGGCATTCGGGGAGCTGTTTTTT. Amino acid sequence: CASGAFGELFF.

This clone was seen a few times. The V call is TRBV19, the J call TRBJ2-5, with 8 bases that match TRBD2. The CDR3 totals 14 residues. V lost 4 bases, J lost 5 bases, and 6 bases stayed unmatched. The V gene's germline CDR1 is LNHDA and CDR2 SQIVND (reference sequence). CDR3 residues: CASSTAGAVETQYF. The CDR3 DNA sequence: TGTGCCAGTAGTACAGCGGGAGCGGTCGAGACCCAGTACTTC.

CDR3 loop: CASSYGGLGREKLFF. CDR3 in DNA: TGTGCCAGCAGTTACGGGGGCCTCGGTCGGGAAAAACTGTTTTTT. J is TRBJ1-4 and V is TRBV6-5; possibly TRBD1 for D (6 bases). Trimming removed 2 bases at V and 8 bases at J, with 15 bases between. In germline, CDR1 is MNHEY, CDR2 SVGAGI. This CDR3 has 15 residues.

The chain links TRBV7-2 to TRBJ2-3; 8 nucleotides align to TRBD1. With V trimmed by 7 bases and J by 0 bases, 6 bases remained unmatched. Germline CDR1 and CDR2: SGHTA and FQGNSA. There are 15 residues in the CDR3. DNA for the CDR3: TGTGCCAGCAACATCCGGACAGGGAGCACAGATACGCAGTATTTT. Encoded protein: CASNIRTGSTDTQYF.

This clone was observed a few times. The chain recombines TRBV29-1 with TRBJ1-4, with a possible D match to TRBD1 (5 bases). Between the trimmed V and J ends, which lost 4 bases and 8 bases, there was a span of 17 bases. Germline CDR1 reads SQVTM; CDR2 reads ANQGSEA. The CDR3 length is 14 residues. The CDR3 here is CSVAGTPEGEKLFF. As DNA, the CDR3 is TGCAGCGTTGCCGGGACTCCTGAAGGGGAAAAACTGTTTTTT. The entire variable domain, with the rest obtained from reference TRBV29-1 and TRBJ1-4, is as follows: SAVISQKPSRDICQRGTSLTIQCQVDSQVTMMFWYRQQPGQSLTLIATANQGSEATYESGFVIDKFPISRPNLTFSTLTVSNMSPEDSSIYLCSVAGTPEGEKLFFGSGTQLSVL.

This clone occurred once. V usage is TRBV4-3 and J usage is TRBJ1-4; D remains unclear. The germline V gene encodes CDR1 LGHNA and CDR2 YSLEER. The CDR3 contains 16 residues. V lost 0 bases, J lost 5 bases, and 13 bases lay in between. CDR3 in DNA: TGCGCCAGCAGCCAAGAGGCGGGCCTGCCGAATGAAAAACTGTTTTTT. Translation gives CASSQEAGLPNEKLFF.

The chain uses TRBV15 and TRBJ2-1, with D tentatively TRBD1 (7 bases). Between the trimmed V and J ends, which lost 0 bases and 9 bases, there was a span of 9 bases. CDR3 length: 13 amino acids. Germline lookup yields CDR1 LNHNV and CDR2 YYDKDF (reference sequence). In nucleotides, the CDR3 is TGTGCCACCAGCAGAGACCAGGGGGGTGAGCAGTTCTTC. This gives the protein CATSRDQGGEQFF.

This sequence joins TRBV10-3 and TRBJ2-1, with D tentatively TRBD2 (6 bases). Trimming left V 3 bases short and J 7 bases short, with 16 bases between. This CDR3 contains 15 residues. CDR1 ENHRY and CDR2 SYGVKD come from the germline V gene. The DNA for the CDR3 is TGTGCCATCAGTGATGGGCTAGGAGGGAGTAATGAGCAGTTCTTC. Protein: CAISDGLGGSNEQFF.

This clone showed up just once. The CDR3 sequence is CATEGSEFSLPPFHSPLHF. The CDR3, as DNA: TGTGCCACCGAGGGCAGTGAATTCTCGCTACCACCCTTTCATTCACCCCTCCACTTT. The chain couples TRBV10-3 to TRBJ1-6; no reliable D call. The CDR3 consists of 19 residues. Trimming pared 10 bases from V and 8 bases from J, leaving 33 bases between. Germline values: CDR1 ENHRY, CDR2 SYGVKD.

The V call is TRBV15, the J call TRBJ2-7; TRBD2 matches at 8 bases. Trimming at V came to 0 bases and at J to 2 bases, leaving 6 bases not matched to a gene. Germline V gene data show CDR1 as LNHNV and CDR2 as YYDKDF (reference sequence). This CDR3 contains 16 residues. The CDR3 region is CATSRDGRGLAYEQYF. The CDR3 DNA follows: TGTGCCACCAGCAGAGACGGGAGGGGTCTCGCCTACGAGCAGTACTTC.

The rearrangement uses TRBV2 and TRBJ2-5; 8 bases line up with TRBD2. CDR1 is SNHLY, CDR2 FYNNEI, per germline. V gave up 6 bases and J gave up 2 bases; unmatched junction bases: 5. This CDR3 is built from 14 residues. In DNA, the CDR3 is TGTGCCAGCAGAGGGAGCGGGGGACAAGAGACCCAGTACTTC. Amino acid sequence: CASRGSGGQETQYF.

The CDR3 region has the DNA TGTGCCAGCAGAGGTTATGAGACTAGCGTCTACGAGCAGTACTTC. This gives the protein CASRGYETSVYEQYF. The chain is built from TRBV28 and TRBJ2-7; 8 nucleotides match TRBD2. The CDR3 length is 15 residues. Germline V gene sequence: CDR1 MDHEN, CDR2 SYDVKM. Losses at the gene ends were 6 bases for V and 3 bases for J; bases not matched to a gene: 10. Together with reference TRBV28 and TRBJ2-7, the CDR3 gives the full variable domain: DVKVTQSSRYLVKRTGEKVFLECVQDMDHENMFWYRQDPGLGLRLIYFSYDVKMKEKGDIPEGYSVSREKKERFSLILESASTNQTSMYLCASRGYETSVYEQYFGPGTRLTVT.